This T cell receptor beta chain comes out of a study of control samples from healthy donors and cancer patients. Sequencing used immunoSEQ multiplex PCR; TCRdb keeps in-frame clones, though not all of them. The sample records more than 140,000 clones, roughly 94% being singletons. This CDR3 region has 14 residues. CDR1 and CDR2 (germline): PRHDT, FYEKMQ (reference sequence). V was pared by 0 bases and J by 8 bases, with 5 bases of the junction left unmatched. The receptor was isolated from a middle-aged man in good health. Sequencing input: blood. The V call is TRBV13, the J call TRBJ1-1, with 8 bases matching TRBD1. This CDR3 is CASSLGGQAAEAFF. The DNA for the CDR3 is TGTGCCAGCAGCTTAGGGGGACAGGCGGCCGAAGCTTTCTTT.